This entry concerns a single T cell receptor (beta chain). The sample belongs to a study of cytomegalovirus exposure and HLA in healthy donors. The study ran its PCR with 60 Vbeta and 13 Jbeta primers. Assay used: immunoSEQ multiplex PCR; TCRdb lists only in-frame clones, some missing. The sample carries about 140,000 clones, approximately 84% recorded once. Germline CDR1 SGHNT, CDR2 YYREEE (reference sequence). The CDR3 runs to 17 residues. J gave up 3 bases and V 4 bases, and 14 bases lay outside the gene matches. What was sequenced was PBMCs. The chain uses TRBV5-4 and TRBJ2-7, with 9 bases aligning to TRBD1. The receptor was derived from a man aged 25-45 years in good health and CMV-seropositive. As DNA, the CDR3 is TGTGCCAGCAGCGGCCGGGACAGGGAGCAGGTAGACTACGAGCAGTACTTC. As protein: CASSGRDREQVDYEQYF.